This T cell receptor beta chain originates from a study of blood T cell repertoires in COVID-19. Across the study: Sources were T cells, B-cell-depleted T cells, or PBMCs; the material itself was cDNA or gDNA.

The germline V gene has CDR1 LNHDA and CDR2 SQIVND (reference sequence). Trimming left V 1 base short and J 4 bases short, with 5 bases between. The CDR3 consists of 13 residues. Produced via immunoSEQ multiplex PCR; TCRdb's table is partial and in-frame only. The data show just over 650,000 clones, with about 90% seen just once and 0.2% to 0.3% held by the top ten. Specimen: peripheral blood. The sequence derives from a woman under 30 with acute or convalescent COVID-19. The chain employs TRBV19 and TRBJ2-1; D is unresolved. The CDR3 bases are TGTGCCAGTAGTATAGGTACTTACAATGAGCAGTTCTTC. Its protein product is CASSIGTYNEQFF.